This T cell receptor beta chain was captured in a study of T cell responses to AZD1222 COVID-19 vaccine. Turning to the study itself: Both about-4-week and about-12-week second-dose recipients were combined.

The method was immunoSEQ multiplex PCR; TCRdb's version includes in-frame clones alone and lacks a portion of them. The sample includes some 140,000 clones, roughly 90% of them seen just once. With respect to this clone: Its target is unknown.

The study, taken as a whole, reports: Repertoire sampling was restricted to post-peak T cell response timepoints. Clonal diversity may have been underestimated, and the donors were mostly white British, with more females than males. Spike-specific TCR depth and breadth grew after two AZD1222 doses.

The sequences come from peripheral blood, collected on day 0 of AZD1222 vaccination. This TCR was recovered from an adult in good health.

Here the CDR3 reads CASSTGTGGSGGELFF. Here the CDR3 DNA reads TGTGCCAGTAGTACCGGGACAGGGGGCTCTGGCGGGGAGCTGTTTTTT. This chain connects TRBV19 to TRBJ2-2; TRBD1 agrees at 12 bases. Germline V gene sequence: CDR1 LNHDA, CDR2 SQIVND (reference sequence). The ends lost 4 bases at V and 7 bases at J; junction bases unmatched: 7. CDR3 length: 16 residues.